Sequencing of this T cell receptor (beta chain) was carried out in a study of blood T cell repertoires in COVID-19. Trimming left V 0 bases short and J 10 bases short, with 25 bases between. The CDR3 runs 17 residues. CDR1 SGDLS and CDR2 YYNGEE come from the germline V gene. Clones were sequenced by immunoSEQ multiplex PCR, and TCRdb holds only the in-frame ones, with some missing. Here the sample spans 200,000 to 250,000 clones, 70% to 90% being singletons. The chain is built from TRBV9 and TRBJ1-1; D is unclear. The sequence was collected from a middle-aged woman with acute COVID-19. The sequenced sample consisted of PBMCs or T cells enriched from blood (not recorded which). CDR3 protein: CASSVANRNSLGEGAFF. The CDR3 coding sequence is TGTGCCAGCAGCGTAGCTAATAGGAACTCCCTCGGGGAGGGAGCTTTCTTT.